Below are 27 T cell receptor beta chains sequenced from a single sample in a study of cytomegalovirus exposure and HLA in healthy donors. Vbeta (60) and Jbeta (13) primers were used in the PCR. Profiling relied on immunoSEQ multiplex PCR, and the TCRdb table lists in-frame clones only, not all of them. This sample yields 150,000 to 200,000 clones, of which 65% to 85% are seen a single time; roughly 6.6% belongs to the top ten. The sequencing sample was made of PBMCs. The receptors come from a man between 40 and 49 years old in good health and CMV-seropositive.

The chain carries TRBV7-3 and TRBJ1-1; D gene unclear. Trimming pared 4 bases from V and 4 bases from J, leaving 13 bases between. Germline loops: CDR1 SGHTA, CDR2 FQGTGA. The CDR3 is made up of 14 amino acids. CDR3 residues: CASSSSAGSTEAFF. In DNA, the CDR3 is TGTGCCAGCAGCTCATCAGCGGGGTCCACTGAAGCTTTCTTT.

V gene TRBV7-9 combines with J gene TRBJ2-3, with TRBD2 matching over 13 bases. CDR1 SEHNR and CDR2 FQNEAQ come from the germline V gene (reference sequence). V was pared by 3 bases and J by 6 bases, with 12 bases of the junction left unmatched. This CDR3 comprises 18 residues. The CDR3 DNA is TGTGCCAGCAGCTTCACGGGGACTAGCGGGGCCCGGCGGGATACGCAGTATTTT. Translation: CASSFTGTSGARRDTQYF.

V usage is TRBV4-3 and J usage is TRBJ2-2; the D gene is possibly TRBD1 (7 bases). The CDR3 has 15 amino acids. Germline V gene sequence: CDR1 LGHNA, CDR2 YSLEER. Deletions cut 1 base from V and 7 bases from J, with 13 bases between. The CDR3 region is CASSQAGQGGGELFF. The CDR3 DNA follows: TGCGCCAGCAGCCAAGCCGGGCAGGGGGGCGGGGAGCTGTTTTTT.

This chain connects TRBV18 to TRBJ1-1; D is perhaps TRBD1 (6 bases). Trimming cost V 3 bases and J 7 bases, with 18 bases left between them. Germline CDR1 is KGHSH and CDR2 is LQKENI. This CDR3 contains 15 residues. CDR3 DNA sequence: TGTGCCAGCTCACCCCCCGTGATCCAAGGGGGTGAAGCTTTCTTT. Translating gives CASSPPVIQGGEAFF.

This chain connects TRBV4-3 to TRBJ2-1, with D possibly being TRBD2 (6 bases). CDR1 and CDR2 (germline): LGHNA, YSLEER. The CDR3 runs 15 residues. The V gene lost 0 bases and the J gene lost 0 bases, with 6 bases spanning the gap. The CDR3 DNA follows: TGCGCCAGCAGCCAAGAGGGGGGCTCCTACAATGAGCAGTTCTTC. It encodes CASSQEGGSYNEQFF.

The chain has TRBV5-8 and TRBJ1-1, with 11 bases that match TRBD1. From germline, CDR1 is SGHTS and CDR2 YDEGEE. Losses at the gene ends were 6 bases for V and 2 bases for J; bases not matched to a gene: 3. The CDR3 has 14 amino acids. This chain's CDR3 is CASKGTGGNTEAFF. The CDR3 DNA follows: TGTGCCAGCAAGGGGACAGGGGGAAACACTGAAGCTTTCTTT.

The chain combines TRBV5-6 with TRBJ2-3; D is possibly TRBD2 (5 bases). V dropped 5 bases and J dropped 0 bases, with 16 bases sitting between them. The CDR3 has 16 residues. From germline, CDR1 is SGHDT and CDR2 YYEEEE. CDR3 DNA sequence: TGTGCCAGCAGATGCCCGGGGTCTATGAGCACAGATACGCAGTATTTT. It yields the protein CASRCPGSMSTDTQYF.

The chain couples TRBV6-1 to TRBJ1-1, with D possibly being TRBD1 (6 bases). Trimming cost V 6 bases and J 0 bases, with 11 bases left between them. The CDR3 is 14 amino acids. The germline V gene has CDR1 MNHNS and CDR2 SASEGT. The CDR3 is CASSTDRMNTEAFF. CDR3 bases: TGTGCCAGCAGCACGGACAGAATGAACACTGAAGCTTTCTTT.

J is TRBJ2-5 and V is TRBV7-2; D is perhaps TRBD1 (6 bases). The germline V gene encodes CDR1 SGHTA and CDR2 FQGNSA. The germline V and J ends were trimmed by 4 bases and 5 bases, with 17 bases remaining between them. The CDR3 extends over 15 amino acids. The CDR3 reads CASSSPLQGWETQYF. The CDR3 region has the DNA TGTGCCAGCAGCTCCCCACTACAGGGCTGGGAGACCCAGTACTTC.

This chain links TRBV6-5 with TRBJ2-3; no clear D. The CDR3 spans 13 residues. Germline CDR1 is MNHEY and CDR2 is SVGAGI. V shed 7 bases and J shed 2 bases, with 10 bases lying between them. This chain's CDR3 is CASKSADTDTQYF. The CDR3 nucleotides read TGTGCCAGCAAAAGCGCCGACACAGATACGCAGTATTTT.

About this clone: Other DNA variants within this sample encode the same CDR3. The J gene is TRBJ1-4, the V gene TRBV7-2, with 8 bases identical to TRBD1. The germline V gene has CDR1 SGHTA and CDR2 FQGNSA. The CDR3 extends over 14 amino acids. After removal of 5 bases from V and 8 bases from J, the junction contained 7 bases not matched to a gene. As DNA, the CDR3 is TGTGCCAGCAGCCCTGACAGGGGAAACGAAAAACTGTTTTTT. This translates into CASSPDRGNEKLFF.

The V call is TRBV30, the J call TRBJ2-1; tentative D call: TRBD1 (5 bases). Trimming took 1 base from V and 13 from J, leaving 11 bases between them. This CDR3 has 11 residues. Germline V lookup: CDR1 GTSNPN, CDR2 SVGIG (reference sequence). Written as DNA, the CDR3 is TGTGCCTGGAGTGAATCGCAGGGTCAGTTCTTC. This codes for CAWSESQGQFF.

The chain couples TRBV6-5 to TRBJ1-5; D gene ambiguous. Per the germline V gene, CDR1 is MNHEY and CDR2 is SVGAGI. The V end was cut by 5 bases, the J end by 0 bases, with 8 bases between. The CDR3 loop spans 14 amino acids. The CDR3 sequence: CASSQSDSNQPQHF. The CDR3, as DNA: TGTGCCAGCAGTCAAAGCGATAGCAATCAGCCCCAGCATTTT.

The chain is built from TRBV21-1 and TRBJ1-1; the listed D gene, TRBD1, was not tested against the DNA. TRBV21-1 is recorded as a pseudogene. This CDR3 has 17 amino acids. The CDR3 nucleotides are TGTGCCAGCAGCACCACAGGCACCACCCCTATGAACACTGAAGCTTTCTTT. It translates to CASSTTGTTPMNTEAFF.

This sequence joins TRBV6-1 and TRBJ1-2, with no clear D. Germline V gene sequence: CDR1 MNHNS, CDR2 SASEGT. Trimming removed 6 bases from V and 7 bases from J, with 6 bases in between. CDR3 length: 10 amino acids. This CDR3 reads CASRRGGYTF. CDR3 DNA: TGTGCCAGCAGGAGAGGTGGCTACACCTTC.

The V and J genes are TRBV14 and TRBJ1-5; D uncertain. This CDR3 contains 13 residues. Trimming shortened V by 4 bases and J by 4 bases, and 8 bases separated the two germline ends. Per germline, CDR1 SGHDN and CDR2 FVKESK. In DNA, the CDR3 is TGTGCCAGCAGCCGATCGGGTAATCAGCCCCAGCATTTT. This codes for CASSRSGNQPQHF.

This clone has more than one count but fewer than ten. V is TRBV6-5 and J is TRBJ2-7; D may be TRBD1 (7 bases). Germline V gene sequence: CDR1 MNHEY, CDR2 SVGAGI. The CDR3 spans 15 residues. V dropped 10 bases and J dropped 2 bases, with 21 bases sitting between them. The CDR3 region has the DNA TGTGCCACCAACAGGAGGGGGCAGAGGGCCTACGAGCAGTACTTC. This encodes CATNRRGQRAYEQYF.

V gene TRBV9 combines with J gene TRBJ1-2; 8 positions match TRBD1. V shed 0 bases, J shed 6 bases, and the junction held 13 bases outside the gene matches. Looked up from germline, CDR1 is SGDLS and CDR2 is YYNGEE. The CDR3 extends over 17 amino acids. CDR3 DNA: TGTGCCAGCAGCGTAGCTGGGACAGGCCTACTCCAGGATGGCTACACCTTC. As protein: CASSVAGTGLLQDGYTF.

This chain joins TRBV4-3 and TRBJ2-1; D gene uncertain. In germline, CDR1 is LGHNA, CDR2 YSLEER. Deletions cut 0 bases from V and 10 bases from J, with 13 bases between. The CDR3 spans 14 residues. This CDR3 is CASSQDGLVGEQFF. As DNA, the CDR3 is TGCGCCAGCAGCCAAGATGGGTTAGTCGGGGAGCAGTTCTTC.

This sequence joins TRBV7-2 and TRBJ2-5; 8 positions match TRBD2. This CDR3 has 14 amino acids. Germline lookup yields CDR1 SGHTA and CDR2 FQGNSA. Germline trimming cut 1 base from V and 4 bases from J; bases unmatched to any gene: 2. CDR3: CASSLGAGVETQYF. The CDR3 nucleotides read TGTGCCAGCAGCTTAGGAGCGGGGGTAGAGACCCAGTACTTC.

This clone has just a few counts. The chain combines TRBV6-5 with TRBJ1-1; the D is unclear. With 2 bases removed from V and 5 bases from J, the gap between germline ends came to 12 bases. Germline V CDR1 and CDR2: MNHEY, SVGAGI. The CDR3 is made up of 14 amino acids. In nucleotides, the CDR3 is TGTGCCAGCAGTTACGCAGGCCGAACAACTGAAGCTTTCTTT. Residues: CASSYAGRTTEAFF.

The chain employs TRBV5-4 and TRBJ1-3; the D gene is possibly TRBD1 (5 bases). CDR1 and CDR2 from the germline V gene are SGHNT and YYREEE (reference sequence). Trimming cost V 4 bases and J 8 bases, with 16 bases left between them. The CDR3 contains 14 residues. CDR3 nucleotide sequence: TGTGCCAGCAGCCCTAGGGTCTCGGGGGACACCATATATTTT. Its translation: CASSPRVSGDTIYF.

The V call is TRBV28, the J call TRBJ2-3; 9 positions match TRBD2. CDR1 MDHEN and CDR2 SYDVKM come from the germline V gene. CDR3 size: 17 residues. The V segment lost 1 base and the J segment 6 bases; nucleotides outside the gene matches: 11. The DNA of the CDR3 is TGTGCCAGCAGTTTATTTTCTGGCGGGGGGGCAGGTGATACGCAGTATTTT. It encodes CASSLFSGGGAGDTQYF. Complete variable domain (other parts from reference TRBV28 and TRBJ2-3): DVKVTQSSRYLVKRTGEKVFLECVQDMDHENMFWYRQDPGLGLRLIYFSYDVKMKEKGDIPEGYSVSREKKERFSLILESASTNQTSMYLCASSLFSGGGAGDTQYFGPGTRLTVL.

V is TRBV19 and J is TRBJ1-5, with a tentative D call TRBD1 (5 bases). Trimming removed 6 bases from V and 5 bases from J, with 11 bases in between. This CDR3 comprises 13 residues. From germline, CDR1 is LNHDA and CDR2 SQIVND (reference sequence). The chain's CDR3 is CASSLAGHQPQHF. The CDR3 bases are TGTGCCAGTAGCTTGGCAGGGCATCAGCCCCAGCATTTT.

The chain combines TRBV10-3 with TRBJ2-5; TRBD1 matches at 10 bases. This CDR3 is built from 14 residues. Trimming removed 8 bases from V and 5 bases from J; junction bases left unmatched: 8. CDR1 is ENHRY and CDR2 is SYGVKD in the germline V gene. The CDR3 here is CAIGTGDFRETQYF. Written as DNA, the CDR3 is TGTGCCATCGGGACAGGGGATTTTCGGGAGACCCAGTACTTC.

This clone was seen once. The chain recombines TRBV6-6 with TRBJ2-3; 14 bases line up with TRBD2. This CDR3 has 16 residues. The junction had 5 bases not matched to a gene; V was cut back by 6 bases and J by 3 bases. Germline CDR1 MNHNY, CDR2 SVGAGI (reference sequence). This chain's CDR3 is CASSSWTSGGTDTQYF. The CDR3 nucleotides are TGTGCCAGCAGCTCCTGGACTAGCGGGGGGACAGATACGCAGTATTTT.

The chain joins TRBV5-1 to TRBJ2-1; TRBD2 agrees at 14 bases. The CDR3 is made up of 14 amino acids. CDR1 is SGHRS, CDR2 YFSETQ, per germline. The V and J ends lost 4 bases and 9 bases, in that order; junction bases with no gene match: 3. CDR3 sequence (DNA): TGCGCCAGCAGCCCCGGGACTAGCGGGGGTGAGCAGTTCTTC. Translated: CASSPGTSGGEQFF.